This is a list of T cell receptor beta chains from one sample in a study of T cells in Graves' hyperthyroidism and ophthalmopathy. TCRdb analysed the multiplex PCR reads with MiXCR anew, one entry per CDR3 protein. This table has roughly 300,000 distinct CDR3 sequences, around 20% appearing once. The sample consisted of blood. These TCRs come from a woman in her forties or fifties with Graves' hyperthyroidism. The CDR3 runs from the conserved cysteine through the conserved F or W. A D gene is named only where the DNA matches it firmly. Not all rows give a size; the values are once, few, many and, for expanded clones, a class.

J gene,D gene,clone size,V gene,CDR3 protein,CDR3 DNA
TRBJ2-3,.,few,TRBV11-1,CASTPGVLGRTDTQYF,TGTGCCAGCACCCCCGGGGTTCTAGGTCGCACAGATACGCAGTATTTT
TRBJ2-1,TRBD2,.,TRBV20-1,CSARERRLAGTYNEQFF,TGCAGTGCTAGAGAGAGACGACTAGCGGGGACCTACAATGAGCAGTTCTTC
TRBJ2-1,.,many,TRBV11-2,CASSLAGAYEQFF,TGTGCCAGCAGCTTAGCGGGAGCATATGAGCAGTTCTTC
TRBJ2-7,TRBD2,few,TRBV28,CASPPVAGGENYEQYF,TGTGCCAGCCCCCCCGTGGCGGGGGGGGAGAACTACGAGCAGTACTTC
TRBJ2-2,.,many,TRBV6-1,CASSTWTENTGELFF,TGTGCCAGCAGTACCTGGACAGAGAACACCGGGGAGCTGTTTTTT
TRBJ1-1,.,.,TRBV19,CASRAQGDTEAFF,TGTGCCAGTAGGGCACAGGGTGACACTGAAGCTTTCTTT
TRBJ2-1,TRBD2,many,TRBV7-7,CASSLAGESSYNEQFF,TGTGCTAGCAGCTTAGCGGGGGAGAGCTCCTACAATGAGCAGTTCTTC
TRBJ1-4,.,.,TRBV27,CASRPMQGSEKLFF,TGTGCCAGCAGACCCATGCAGGGTAGCGAAAAACTGTTTTTT
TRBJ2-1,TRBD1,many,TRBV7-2,CASSPRTGQGNNEQFF,TGTGCCAGCAGCCCTAGGACGGGACAGGGAAACAATGAGCAGTTCTTC
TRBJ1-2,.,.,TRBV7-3,CASSLRGGADYGYTF,TGTGCCAGCAGCCTCCGGGGGGGGGCAGACTATGGCTACACCTTC
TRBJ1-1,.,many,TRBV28,CASSLGYWNTEAFF,TGTGCCAGCAGTTTGGGGTATTGGAACACTGAAGCTTTCTTT
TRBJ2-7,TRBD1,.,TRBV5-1,CASSSLTGIGRSSYEQYF,TGCGCCAGCAGCTCTCTGACAGGGATAGGCCGGAGCTCCTACGAGCAGTACTTC
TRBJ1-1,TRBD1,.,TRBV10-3,CAIRPGQGLNTEAFF,TGTGCCATCAGACCGGGACAGGGATTGAACACTGAAGCTTTCTTT
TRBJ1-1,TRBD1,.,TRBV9,CASSVEEGALSRNTEAFF,TGTGCCAGCAGCGTAGAGGAGGGGGCGTTAAGCCGGAACACTGAAGCTTTCTTT